This T cell receptor (beta chain) appears in the sequencing data of a study of cytomegalovirus exposure and HLA in healthy donors. Trimming left V 2 bases short and J 5 bases short, with 7 bases between. The germline gives CDR1 SNHLY, CDR2 FYNNEI. The CDR3 runs 12 residues. Primers: 60 Vbeta forward and 13 Jbeta reverse. Generated by immunoSEQ multiplex PCR, the TCRdb table keeps only in-frame clones and is missing some. The data hold 200,000 to 250,000 clones, with about 70% observed a single time. The sequencing input was PBMCs. This TCR was sampled from a man in his forties or fifties in good health and CMV-seropositive. This chain connects TRBV2 to TRBJ2-7; possibly TRBD1 for D (6 bases). The CDR3: CASSEKGDEQYF. The CDR3 DNA reads TGTGCCAGCAGTGAAAAGGGGGACGAGCAGTACTTC.